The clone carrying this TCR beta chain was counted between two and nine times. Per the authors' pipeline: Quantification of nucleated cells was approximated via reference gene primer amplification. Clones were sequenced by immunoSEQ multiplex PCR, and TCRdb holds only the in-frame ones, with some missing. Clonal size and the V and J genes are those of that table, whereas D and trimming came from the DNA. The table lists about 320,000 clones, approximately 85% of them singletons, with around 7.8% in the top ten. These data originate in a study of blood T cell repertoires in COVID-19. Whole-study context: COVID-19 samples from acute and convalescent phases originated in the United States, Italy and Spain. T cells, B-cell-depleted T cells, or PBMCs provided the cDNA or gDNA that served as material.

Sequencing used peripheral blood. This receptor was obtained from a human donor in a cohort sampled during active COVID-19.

For the CDR3, the DNA is TGTGCCAGCAAAAGCGGGCCGATTAGCAATCAGCCCCAGCATTTT. Protein product: CASKSGPISNQPQHF. The V call is TRBV2, the J call TRBJ1-5, with unresolved D. Trimming left V 7 bases short and J 0 bases short, with 13 bases between. The CDR3 runs 15 residues. Per the germline V gene, CDR1 is SNHLY and CDR2 is FYNNEI. The entire variable domain, with the rest obtained from reference TRBV2 and TRBJ1-5, is as follows: EPEVTQTPSHQVTQMGQEVILRCVPISNHLYFYWYRQILGQKVEFLVSFYNNEISEKSEIFDDQFSVERPDGSNFTLKIRSTKLEDSAMYFCASKSGPISNQPQHFGDGTRLSIL.